The entry below describes one T cell receptor (beta chain). The data are from a study of low-dose radiotherapy and immunotherapy resistance in tumors. Study as a whole: Patients were treated with intravenous nivolumab at 240 mg every two weeks and were also dosed with ipilimumab at 1 mg/kg every six weeks. On a schedule of every two weeks, intravenous cyclophosphamide at a dose of 200 mg/m2 was delivered one day before each radiation and immunotherapy administration.

TRAV- and TRBV-specific primers, spanning alpha and beta chains, primed first-strand cDNA. With a constant-region primer and a V-primer adapter, TCRs were subjected to 20 PCR cycles of amplification. TCRdb called the reads again in MiXCR, with one record for every CDR3 protein. The sample yields about 16,000 distinct CDR3 sequences, around 72% seen once. This receptor was identified in a human donor with advanced metastatic prostate, ovarian, gallbladder or colorectal cancer (not recorded which). This table probably holds off-target reads from a library built for another chain.

The CDR3 region is CASSQVRSNQPQHF. For the CDR3, the DNA is TGTGCCAGCAGCCAAGTGAGGAGCAATCAGCCCCAGCATTTT. This chain links TRBV14 with TRBJ1-5, with no clear D. The CDR3 consists of 14 residues. Germline V gives CDR1 SGHDN, CDR2 FVKESK. Between the trimmed V and J ends, which lost 1 base and 1 base, there was a span of 5 bases. Full variable domain (rest looked up from reference TRBV14 and TRBJ1-5): EAGVTQFPSHSVIEKGQTVTLRCDPISGHDNLYWYRRVMGKEIKFLLHFVKESKQDESGMPNNRFLAERTGGTYSTLKVQPAELEDSGVYFCASSQVRSNQPQHFGDGTRLSIL.